Listed below are T cell receptor beta chains from one sample, sequenced in a study of a mutant IDH1 vaccine in newly diagnosed glioma. Clones were sequenced by immunoSEQ multiplex PCR, and TCRdb holds only the in-frame ones, with some missing. This sample yields 60,000 to 70,000 clones, of which over 80% are seen a single time; about 3.8% belongs to the top ten. Their cognate antigens are unknown. The sample in question was PBMCs, obtained from a glioma patient whose treatment included an IDH1 peptide vaccine. The receptor source for this set is a man aged 25-40 years with glioma. Both conserved end residues are part of each CDR3. A D gene is named only where the DNA matches it firmly. The size field is filled for only some rows; it gives once, few, many or a size class.

d_gene	v_gene	j_gene	abundance	CDR3aa	CDR3nt
NA	TRBV6-6	TRBJ1-2	NA	CASSPAAVTTYGYTF	TGTGCCAGCAGCCCGGCGGCGGTTACTACTTATGGCTACACCTTC
NA	TRBV7-9	TRBJ1-4	NA	CASSLVRGYEKLFF	TGTGCCAGCAGCTTAGTCAGGGGCTATGAAAAACTGTTTTTT
NA	TRBV6-1	TRBJ1-2	NA	CASKRGSNYGYTF	TGTGCCAGCAAACGAGGATCTAACTATGGCTACACCTTC
NA	TRBV18	TRBJ2-1	NA	CASSRTGGPYNEQFF	TGTGCCAGCTCACGGACGGGGGGCCCCTACAATGAGCAGTTCTTC
TRBD1	TRBV18	TRBJ1-1	once	CASSPQGTGGLIEAFF	TGTGCCAGCTCACCACAAGGGACAGGGGGCTTAATTGAAGCTTTCTTT
NA	TRBV19	TRBJ2-4	NA	CASSLSGLTSKNIQYF	TGTGCCAGTAGTCTGTCAGGGCTGACTTCCAAAAACATTCAGTACTTC
TRBD1	TRBV13	TRBJ1-2	NA	CASIQRDSLLRGYTF	TGTGCCAGCATCCAGCGGGACAGCCTATTGAGGGGCTACACCTTC
NA	TRBV5-8	TRBJ1-2	NA	CASLRGDVGYGYTF	TGTGCCAGCCTGAGAGGGGATGTCGGCTATGGCTACACCTTC
NA	TRBV5-1	TRBJ1-1	NA	CASSSPAGRAWNTEAFF	TGCGCCAGCAGCTCACCTGCTGGCAGGGCCTGGAACACTGAAGCTTTCTTT
TRBD1	TRBV9	TRBJ1-2	NA	CASSGGTGGYNYGYTF	TGTGCCAGCAGCGGCGGGACAGGGGGCTATAACTATGGCTACACCTTC
NA	TRBV7-9	TRBJ1-2	NA	CASSLETGLVGYTF	TGTGCCAGCAGCTTAGAAACGGGGCTCGTTGGCTACACCTTC
NA	TRBV7-8	TRBJ1-1	NA	CASSLTRNTEAFF	TGTGCCAGCAGCTTAACCCGGAACACTGAAGCTTTCTTT
NA	TRBV10-3	TRBJ1-1	NA	CATRGWDTEAFF	TGTGCCACAAGGGGCTGGGACACTGAAGCTTTCTTT
TRBD1	TRBV28	TRBJ1-1	NA	CASSFLRDRAEGAFF	TGTGCCAGCAGTTTCCTCCGCGACAGGGCCGAAGGAGCTTTCTTT
TRBD2	TRBV10-2	TRBJ2-6	NA	CASGGVGSGANVLTF	TGCGCCAGCGGGGGGGTCGGCTCTGGGGCCAACGTCCTGACTTTC
TRBD2	TRBV4-2	TRBJ2-7	NA	CASSQDFTGGPSEQYF	TGTGCCAGCAGCCAAGACTTCACGGGGGGGCCGTCCGAGCAGTACTTC
NA	TRBV29-1	TRBJ1-5	NA	CSVGGHNSNQPQHF	TGCAGCGTTGGGGGGCACAATAGCAATCAGCCCCAGCATTTT
NA	TRBV15	TRBJ2-7	NA	CATSRDTGRTSEQYF	TGTGCCACCAGCAGAGATACAGGGAGAACCTCCGAGCAGTACTTC
NA	TRBV5-6	TRBJ1-2	NA	CASSFESAILTYGYTF	TGTGCCAGCAGCTTTGAGTCTGCTATTCTAACCTATGGCTACACCTTC
NA	TRBV19	TRBJ2-1	NA	CASSISGSSYNEQFF	TGTGCCAGTAGTATCTCAGGGAGCTCCTACAATGAGCAGTTCTTC
NA	TRBV19	TRBJ1-5	NA	CASKKSSVIRDQPQHF	TGTGCCAGCAAAAAATCTTCCGTTATAAGGGACCAGCCCCAGCATTTT
TRBD1	TRBV30	TRBJ1-1	few	CAWSGGQGFPEAFF	TGTGCCTGGAGCGGGGGACAGGGGTTCCCTGAAGCTTTCTTT
TRBD1	TRBV13	TRBJ1-5	few	CASSWGQGSNQPQHF	TGTGCCAGCAGCTGGGGACAGGGCAGCAATCAGCCCCAGCATTTT
NA	TRBV6-5	TRBJ2-7	NA	CASSHGGRYEQYF	TGTGCCAGCAGTCACGGTGGGAGATACGAGCAGTACTTC
NA	TRBV4-1	TRBJ1-6	few	CASSPQAGGRGNSPLHF	TGCGCCAGCAGCCCCCAGGCGGGGGGGAGAGGTAATTCACCCCTCCACTTT
NA	TRBV6-5	TRBJ1-6	NA	CASSYGIIRDSPLHF	TGTGCCAGCAGTTATGGTATCATCAGGGATTCACCCCTCCACTTT
NA	TRBV4-2	TRBJ1-2	NA	CASSQDLLKDWSGYTF	TGTGCCAGCAGCCAAGATCTCCTCAAAGATTGGTCCGGCTACACCTTC
NA	TRBV2	TRBJ2-2	NA	CASSANRRTGELFF	TGTGCCAGCAGTGCCAACAGGCGAACCGGGGAGCTGTTTTTT
NA	TRBV5-1	TRBJ2-2	NA	CASSFPGEGRLFF	TGCGCCAGCAGCTTCCCAGGGGAGGGGAGGCTGTTTTTT
NA	TRBV9	TRBJ2-2	NA	CASSVARAWDTGELFF	TGTGCCAGCAGCGTAGCAAGGGCGTGGGACACCGGGGAGCTGTTTTTT
NA	TRBV6-5	TRBJ1-1	NA	CASSYEWTREAFF	TGTGCCAGCAGTTACGAATGGACCCGTGAAGCTTTCTTT
TRBD2	TRBV19	TRBJ2-7	NA	CASSMVRGDYEQYF	TGTGCCAGTAGTATGGTTCGGGGGGACTACGAGCAGTACTTC
NA	TRBV9	TRBJ2-3	NA	CASSVVDYYGDTQYF	TGTGCCAGCAGCGTAGTTGACTACTACGGGGATACGCAGTATTTT
NA	TRBV30	TRBJ1-5	NA	CAWSRDSNQPQHF	TGTGCCTGGAGTAGAGATAGCAATCAGCCCCAGCATTTT
TRBD1	TRBV2	TRBJ1-2	NA	CASRADRPDNYGYTF	TGTGCCAGCAGAGCGGACAGGCCGGATAACTATGGCTACACCTTC
NA	TRBV6-6	TRBJ2-7	NA	CATARTWTDEQYF	TGTGCCACGGCTCGAACCTGGACGGACGAGCAGTACTTC
NA	TRBV6-1	TRBJ1-5	few	CASSDEEYQPQHF	TGTGCCAGCAGTGACGAAGAATATCAGCCCCAGCATTTT
TRBD1	TRBV13	TRBJ2-7	NA	CASSPRGQGASYEQYF	TGTGCCAGCAGCCCCCGGGGACAGGGGGCTTCTTACGAGCAGTACTTC
NA	TRBV19	TRBJ1-3	NA	CATRPPGKGNTIYF	TGTGCCACCAGACCCCCAGGGAAAGGAAACACCATATATTTT
NA	TRBV4-2	TRBJ1-2	few	CASSQEVAVDYGYTF	TGTGCCAGCAGCCAAGAAGTGGCAGTCGACTATGGCTACACCTTC
NA	TRBV16	TRBJ1-1	NA	CASSPHTGLIMNTEAFF	TGTGCCAGCAGCCCCCATACAGGGTTAATTATGAACACTGAAGCTTTCTTT
NA	TRBV11-3	TRBJ1-1	NA	CASSFSQGSEAFF	TGTGCCAGCAGCTTCTCTCAGGGCTCTGAAGCTTTCTTT
NA	TRBV13	TRBJ2-7	NA	CASSSNSGQGGEQYF	TGTGCCAGCAGCTCCAACTCCGGACAGGGAGGGGAGCAGTACTTC
NA	TRBV7-8	TRBJ1-5	NA	CASSPSGTSGPQHF	TGTGCCAGCAGCCCCTCCGGGACATCTGGGCCCCAGCATTTT